This TCR beta chain was identified during a study of T cells in Graves' hyperthyroidism and ophthalmopathy. The CDR3 regions of TCR beta were amplified from RNA transcripts. TCR CDR3 regions were first amplified by RT-PCR with HTBI primers. Each CDR3 protein is one row after TCRdb ran MiXCR on the multiplex PCR reads. Here the sample spans around 520,000 distinct CDR3 sequences, less than 25% being singletons. Study results and limitations: Onset of ophthalmopathy came a median around 6.2 months after the model predicted it.

Based on clinical symptoms, serum thyroxine and TRAb, thyroid ultrasound and orbital computed tomography, diagnoses were reached. The CDR3 covers 16 residues. The V end lost 0 bases, the J end lost 1 base, and 10 bases lay between the germline ends. Germline V gives CDR1 LNHDA, CDR2 SQIVND (reference sequence). Details on this clonotype: Its target is unknown.

Sequencing was performed on blood. The origin of this receptor is a woman in her thirties with Graves' ophthalmopathy. V usage is TRBV19 and J usage is TRBJ1-5; perhaps TRBD1 as D (6 bases). The CDR3 spells CASSIDPGASNQPQHF. CDR3 DNA sequence: TGTGCCAGTAGTATAGATCCGGGGGCGAGCAATCAGCCCCAGCATTTT. Drawing the rest from reference TRBV19 and TRBJ1-5, the complete variable domain is DGGITQSPKYLFRKEGQNVTLSCEQNLNHDAMYWYRQDPGQGLRLIYYSQIVNDFQKGDIAEGYSVSREKKESFPLTVTSAQKNPTAFYLCASSIDPGASNQPQHFGDGTRLSIL.